The sequence of this T cell receptor (beta chain) was determined in a study of OX40 agonist ivuxolimab in advanced cancers. Study as a whole: Mean age approximately 59 years, range roughly 20 to 85; around 80% male. Three patients got partial responses; one had hepatocellular carcinoma and two had cutaneous melanoma. General study points: The study found that CD8+ T cells averaged more expanded clones than CD4+.

Drawing of blood for sampling happened at baseline, at cycle 4 day 1, and at cycle 7 day 1. To note about this clone: The antigen remains unidentified.

Germline values: CDR1 MDHEN, CDR2 SYDVKM. This CDR3 has 13 amino acids. Trimming removed 6 bases at V and 0 bases at J, with 6 bases between. The protocol was immunoSEQ multiplex PCR, while the TCRdb copy is restricted to in-frame clones and leaves out a portion. The sample comprises 80,000 to 95,000 clones, about 80% of which are singletons, and under 2% rests with the top ten. The sequence was obtained from an adult with an advanced solid tumor such as melanoma, head and neck, liver or kidney cancer. The sample was CD4+ or CD8+ T cells sorted from blood, taken in a trial of the OX40 agonist ivuxolimab. The chain couples TRBV28 to TRBJ1-5, with D unclear. This CDR3 is CASRFSSNQPQHF. The DNA of the CDR3 is TGTGCCAGCAGATTTTCTAGCAATCAGCCCCAGCATTTT. The variable domain in full, completed from reference TRBV28 and TRBJ1-5, reads DVKVTQSSRYLVKRTGEKVFLECVQDMDHENMFWYRQDPGLGLRLIYFSYDVKMKEKGDIPEGYSVSREKKERFSLILESASTNQTSMYLCASRFSSNQPQHFGDGTRLSIL.